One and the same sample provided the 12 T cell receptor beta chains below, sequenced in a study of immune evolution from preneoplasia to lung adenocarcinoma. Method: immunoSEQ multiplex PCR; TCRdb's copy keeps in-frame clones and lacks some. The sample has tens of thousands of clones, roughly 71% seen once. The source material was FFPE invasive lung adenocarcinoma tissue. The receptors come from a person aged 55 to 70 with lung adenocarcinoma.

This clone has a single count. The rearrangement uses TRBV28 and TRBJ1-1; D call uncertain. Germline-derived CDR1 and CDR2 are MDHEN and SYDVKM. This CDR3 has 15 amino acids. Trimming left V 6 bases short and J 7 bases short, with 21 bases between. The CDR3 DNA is TGTGCCAGCAGAATTAACTCTTTACGAGACATTGAAGCTTTCTTT. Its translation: CASRINSLRDIEAFF. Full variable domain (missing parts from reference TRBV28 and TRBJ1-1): DVKVTQSSRYLVKRTGEKVFLECVQDMDHENMFWYRQDPGLGLRLIYFSYDVKMKEKGDIPEGYSVSREKKERFSLILESASTNQTSMYLCASRINSLRDIEAFFGQGTRLTVV.

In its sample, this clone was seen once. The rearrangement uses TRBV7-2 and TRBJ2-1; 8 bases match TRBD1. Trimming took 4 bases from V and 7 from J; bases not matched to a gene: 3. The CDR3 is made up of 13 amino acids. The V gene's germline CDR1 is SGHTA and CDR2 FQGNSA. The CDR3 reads CASSWDRFNEQFF. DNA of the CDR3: TGTGCCAGCAGCTGGGACAGGTTTAATGAGCAGTTCTTC.

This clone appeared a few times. The CDR3 DNA sequence: TGTGCCAGCAGGGCTCGGGCCTCCGGGACCCAGTACTTC. As protein: CASRARASGTQYF. The chain combines TRBV7-2 with TRBJ2-5; D remains ambiguous. The CDR3 contains 13 residues. Germline values: CDR1 SGHTA, CDR2 FQGNSA. V lost 6 bases and J lost 7, with 15 bases in between.

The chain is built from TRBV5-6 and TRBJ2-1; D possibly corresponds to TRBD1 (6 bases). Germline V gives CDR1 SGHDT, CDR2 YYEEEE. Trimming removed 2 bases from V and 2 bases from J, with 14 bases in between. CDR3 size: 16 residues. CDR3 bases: TGTGCCAGCAGCTTCACTGGGGGCCCGACCTACAATGAGCAGTTCTTC. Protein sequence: CASSFTGGPTYNEQFF. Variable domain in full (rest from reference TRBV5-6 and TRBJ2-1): DAGVTQSPTHLIKTRGQQVTLRCSPKSGHDTVSWYQQALGQGPQFIFQYYEEEERQRGNFPDRFSGHQFPNYSSELNVNALLLGDSALYLCASSFTGGPTYNEQFFGPGTRLTVL.

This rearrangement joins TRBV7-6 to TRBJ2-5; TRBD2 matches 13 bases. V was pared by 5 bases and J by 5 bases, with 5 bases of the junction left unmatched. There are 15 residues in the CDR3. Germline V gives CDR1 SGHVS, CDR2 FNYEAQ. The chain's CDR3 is CASSPRLAGGETQYF. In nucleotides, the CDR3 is TGTGCCAGCAGCCCCCGACTAGCGGGAGGCGAGACCCAGTACTTC.

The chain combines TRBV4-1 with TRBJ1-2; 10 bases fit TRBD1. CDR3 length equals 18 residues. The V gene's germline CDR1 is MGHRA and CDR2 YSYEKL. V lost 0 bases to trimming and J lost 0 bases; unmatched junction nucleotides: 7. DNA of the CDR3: TGCGCCAGCAGCCAAGACCGGACAGGGGGAGCTTCTAACTATGGCTACACCTTC. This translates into CASSQDRTGGASNYGYTF.

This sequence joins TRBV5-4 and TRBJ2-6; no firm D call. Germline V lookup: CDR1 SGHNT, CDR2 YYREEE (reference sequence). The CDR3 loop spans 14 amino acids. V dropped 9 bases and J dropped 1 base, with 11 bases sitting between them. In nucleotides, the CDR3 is TGTGCCACACTGGCTACTTCTGGGGCCAACGTCCTGACTTTC. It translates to CATLATSGANVLTF.

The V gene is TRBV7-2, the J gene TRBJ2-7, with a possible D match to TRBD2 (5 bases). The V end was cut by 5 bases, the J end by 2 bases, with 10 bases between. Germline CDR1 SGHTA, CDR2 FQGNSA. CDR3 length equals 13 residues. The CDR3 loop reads CASSRDPTYEQYF. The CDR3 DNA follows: TGTGCCAGCAGCCGGGATCCGACCTACGAGCAGTACTTC. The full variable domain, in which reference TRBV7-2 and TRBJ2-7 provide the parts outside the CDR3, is GAGVSQSPSNKVTEKGKDVELRCDPISGHTALYWYRQSLGQGLEFLIYFQGNSAPDKSGLPSDRFSAERTGGSVSTLTIQRTQQEDSAVYLCASSRDPTYEQYFGPGTRLTVT.

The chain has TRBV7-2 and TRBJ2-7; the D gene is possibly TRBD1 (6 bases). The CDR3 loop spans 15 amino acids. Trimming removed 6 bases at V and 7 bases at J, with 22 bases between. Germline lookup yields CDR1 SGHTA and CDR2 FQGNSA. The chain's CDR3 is CASRQGSLRFGEQYF. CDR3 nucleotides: TGTGCCAGCAGGCAGGGGTCCCTTCGGTTTGGTGAGCAGTACTTC.

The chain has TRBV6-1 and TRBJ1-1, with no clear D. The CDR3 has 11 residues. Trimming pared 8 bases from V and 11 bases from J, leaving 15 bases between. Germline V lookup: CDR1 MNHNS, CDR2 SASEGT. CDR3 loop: CASLGSRSAFF. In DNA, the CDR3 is TGTGCCAGCCTCGGGAGTCGCTCGGCTTTCTTT.

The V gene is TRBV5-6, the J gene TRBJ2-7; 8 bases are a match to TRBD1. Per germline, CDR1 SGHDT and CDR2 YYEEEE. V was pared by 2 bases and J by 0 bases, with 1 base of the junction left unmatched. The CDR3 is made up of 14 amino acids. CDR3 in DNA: TGTGCCAGCAGCTTTACAGGGGGCTCCTACGAGCAGTACTTC. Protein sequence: CASSFTGGSYEQYF.

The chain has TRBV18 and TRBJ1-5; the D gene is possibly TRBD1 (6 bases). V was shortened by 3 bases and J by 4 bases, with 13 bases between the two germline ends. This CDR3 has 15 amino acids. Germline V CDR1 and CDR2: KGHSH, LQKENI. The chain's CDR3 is CASSPTGGANQPQHF. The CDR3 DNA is TGTGCCAGCTCACCGACCGGGGGCGCGAATCAGCCCCAGCATTTT. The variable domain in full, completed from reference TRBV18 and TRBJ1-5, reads NAGVMQNPRHLVRRRGQEARLRCSPMKGHSHVYWYRQLPEEGLKFMVYLQKENIIDESGMPKERFSAEFPKEGPSILRIQQVVRGDSAAYFCASSPTGGANQPQHFGDGTRLSIL.